These 6 T cell receptor beta chains came from one sample sequenced in a study of regulatory T cells in long-lasting Graves disease. Through Arm-PCR of CDR3 regions and iRepertoire HTBI primers, TCR beta libraries were built. TCRdb recomputed calls from the multiplex PCR reads with MiXCR, one row per CDR3 protein. The sample consists of 300,000 to 500,000 distinct CDR3 sequences, about 20% of them appearing once. As to time point: persistent/refractory GD, antithyroid drugs over 5 years with positive TRAb. The TCR library was prepared using RNA isolated from PBMCs. The sample in question was peripheral blood mononuclear cells (PBMCs), obtained when the disease was refractory, from a patient treated with antithyroid drugs. All receptors come from a female donor with Graves disease.

This clonotype occurred many times. This rearrangement joins TRBV11-2 to TRBJ2-5; D is unclear. The ends were cut back, 1 base at V and 2 bases at J, with 20 bases in the middle. CDR1 and CDR2 (germline): SGHAT, FQNNGV. The CDR3 is made up of 18 amino acids. CDR3 region: CASSLGSGRSLRQETQYF. The DNA for the CDR3 is TGTGCCAGCAGCTTAGGATCCGGTCGCAGCCTTAGACAAGAGACCCAGTACTTC.

The chain combines TRBV11-2 with TRBJ1-1; perhaps TRBD1 as D (5 bases). This CDR3 is 14 amino acids long. Trimming took off 0 bases at V and 6 bases at J, with 11 bases between the two ends. Per the germline V gene, CDR1 is SGHAT and CDR2 is FQNNGV. CDR3 protein: CASSLDPGDAEAFF. CDR3 sequence (DNA): TGTGCCAGCAGCTTAGATCCTGGGGACGCTGAAGCTTTCTTT.

This clonotype was observed a few times. The rearrangement uses TRBV7-9 and TRBJ2-4; the D call may be TRBD1 or TRBD2 (6 bases each). Germline values: CDR1 SEHNR, CDR2 FQNEAQ (reference sequence). V was trimmed by 6 bases and J by 0 bases, leaving 12 bases between them. The CDR3 has 15 amino acids. CDR3: CASSDRGAAKNIQYF. CDR3 bases: TGTGCCAGCAGTGATAGGGGGGCAGCCAAAAACATTCAGTACTTC.

The genes are TRBV7-9 and TRBJ2-7; TRBD1 or TRBD2 may be the D gene (5 bases each). Looked up from germline, CDR1 is SEHNR and CDR2 is FQNEAQ (reference sequence). The CDR3 extends over 13 amino acids. Trimming stripped 4 bases from V and 3 bases from J, with 10 bases between. This chain's CDR3 is CASSWGPDYEQYF. In nucleotides, the CDR3 is TGTGCCAGCAGCTGGGGACCGGACTACGAGCAGTACTTC. The whole variable domain, filled in from reference TRBV7-9 and TRBJ2-7, reads DTGVSQNPRHKITKRGQNVTFRCDPISEHNRLYWYRQTLGQGPEFLTYFQNEAQLEKSRLLSDRFSAERPKGSFSTLEIQRTEQGDSAMYLCASSWGPDYEQYFGPGTRLTVT.

This clonotype was counted between two and nine times. V gene TRBV5-5 combines with J gene TRBJ2-1; possible D gene TRBD2, 5 bases. CDR3 length equals 14 residues. Germline CDR1 reads SGHKS; CDR2 reads YYEKEE (reference sequence). Trimming took 4 bases from V and 6 from J, leaving 14 bases between them. CDR3 loop: CASSVEGQSNEQFF. The DNA of the CDR3 is TGTGCCAGCAGCGTAGAGGGCCAGTCCAATGAGCAGTTCTTC.

This clonotype was detected ten times or more. The V and J genes are TRBV11-2 and TRBJ1-1; D is ambiguous. This CDR3 contains 12 residues. Germline V gives CDR1 SGHAT, CDR2 FQNNGV. V gave up 3 bases and J gave up 3 bases, with 5 bases separating them. The CDR3 region has the DNA TGTGCCAGCAGCTTTTGGGACACTGAAGCTTTCTTT. Translating gives CASSFWDTEAFF.